This TCR beta chain came from a study of beta chain features in type 1 diabetes. V gave up 3 bases and J gave up 1 base, with 7 bases separating them. Germline V gene lookup returns CDR1 MDHEN and CDR2 SYDVKM. The CDR3 runs to 14 residues. Expressed TCRB transcripts got sequenced, as all isolated RNA was reverse transcribed. TCRdb keeps only in-frame clones here, not all; method: immunoSEQ multiplex PCR. The data hold almost 350,000 clones, with less than 10% observed a single time. Study-wide results and limits: In these data, an HLA type influence on TCRB rearrangement remained unresolved. Comparison showed that naive, central memory and Treg TCRB repertoires appeared more similar among patients than among healthy donors.

A note on this clone: What it binds is unknown. This sample includes further DNA sequences coding for the same CDR3.

About 116 mL of blood, on average, came from one heparinised draw per donor. CD4+ naive, central memory, regulatory and stem cell-like memory subsets were isolated by sorting on CD45RO/CCR7/CD25/CD127/CD95/CD27. Material for sequencing was central memory CD4+ T cells from blood. The receptor comes from a woman aged 18-29 years in good health. J is TRBJ1-5 and V is TRBV28; no clear D gene. The CDR3 nucleotides are TGTGCCAGCAGTTTGAGGAGGAGCAATCAGCCCCAGCATTTT. Translated: CASSLRRSNQPQHF.